Listed here are 4 T cell receptor beta chains from one sample, sequenced in a study of CD8+CD57+ T cells in acquired aplastic anemia. Genomic DNA served as template for TCR beta VDJ and CDR3 profiling. TCRdb re-derived calls from the reads in MiXCR, one entry per CDR3 protein. The repertoire consists of 180,000 or so distinct CDR3 sequences, with around 45% occurring once and the leading ten covering around 3%. The source material was sorted CD4+, CD8+, or CD8+CD57+ T cells (not recorded which) from PBMCs. The receptor set was obtained from a human donor in good health.

The chain carries TRBV10-3 and TRBJ2-7; D is ambiguous. V was clipped by 4 bases and J by 2 bases, with 18 bases between them. This CDR3 spans 16 amino acids. Germline V gene data show CDR1 as ENHRY and CDR2 as SYGVKD. CDR3 amino acids: CAISARYPKGTYEQYF. As DNA, the CDR3 is TGTGCCATCAGTGCTAGGTATCCAAAGGGCACCTACGAGCAGTACTTC.

This clonotype came up many times. This rearrangement joins TRBV6-1 to TRBJ2-7; D not certain. Deletions cut 5 bases from V and 2 bases from J, with 10 bases between. Germline V gene data show CDR1 as MNHNS and CDR2 as SASEGT. The CDR3 is 13 amino acids. In DNA, the CDR3 is TGTGCCAGCAGTATTACAAGCGCCTACGAGCAGTACTTC. It translates to CASSITSAYEQYF.

This clonotype has a count of ten or more. This sequence joins TRBV4-3 and TRBJ1-5; D not resolved. V lost 1 base and J lost 0, with 7 bases in between. Per germline, CDR1 LGHNA and CDR2 YSLEER. The CDR3 loop spans 15 amino acids. CDR3 region: CASSQVRNSNQPQHF. CDR3 in DNA: TGCGCCAGCAGCCAAGTACGGAATAGCAATCAGCCCCAGCATTTT.

The V call is TRBV7-9, the J call TRBJ2-1, with 10 bases fitting TRBD2. The CDR3 runs to 18 residues. Germline V gene data show CDR1 as SEHNR and CDR2 as FQNEAQ (reference sequence). After removal of 5 bases from V and 3 bases from J, the junction contained 13 bases not matched to a gene. This chain's CDR3 is CASSPASGSGFFYNEQFF. The CDR3 DNA sequence: TGTGCCAGCAGCCCGGCTAGCGGGAGTGGATTTTTCTACAATGAGCAGTTCTTC. Full variable domain (outside the CDR3, taken from reference TRBV7-9 and TRBJ2-1): DTGVSQNPRHKITKRGQNVTFRCDPISEHNRLYWYRQTLGQGPEFLTYFQNEAQLEKSRLLSDRFSAERPKGSFSTLEIQRTEQGDSAMYLCASSPASGSGFFYNEQFFGPGTRLTVL.